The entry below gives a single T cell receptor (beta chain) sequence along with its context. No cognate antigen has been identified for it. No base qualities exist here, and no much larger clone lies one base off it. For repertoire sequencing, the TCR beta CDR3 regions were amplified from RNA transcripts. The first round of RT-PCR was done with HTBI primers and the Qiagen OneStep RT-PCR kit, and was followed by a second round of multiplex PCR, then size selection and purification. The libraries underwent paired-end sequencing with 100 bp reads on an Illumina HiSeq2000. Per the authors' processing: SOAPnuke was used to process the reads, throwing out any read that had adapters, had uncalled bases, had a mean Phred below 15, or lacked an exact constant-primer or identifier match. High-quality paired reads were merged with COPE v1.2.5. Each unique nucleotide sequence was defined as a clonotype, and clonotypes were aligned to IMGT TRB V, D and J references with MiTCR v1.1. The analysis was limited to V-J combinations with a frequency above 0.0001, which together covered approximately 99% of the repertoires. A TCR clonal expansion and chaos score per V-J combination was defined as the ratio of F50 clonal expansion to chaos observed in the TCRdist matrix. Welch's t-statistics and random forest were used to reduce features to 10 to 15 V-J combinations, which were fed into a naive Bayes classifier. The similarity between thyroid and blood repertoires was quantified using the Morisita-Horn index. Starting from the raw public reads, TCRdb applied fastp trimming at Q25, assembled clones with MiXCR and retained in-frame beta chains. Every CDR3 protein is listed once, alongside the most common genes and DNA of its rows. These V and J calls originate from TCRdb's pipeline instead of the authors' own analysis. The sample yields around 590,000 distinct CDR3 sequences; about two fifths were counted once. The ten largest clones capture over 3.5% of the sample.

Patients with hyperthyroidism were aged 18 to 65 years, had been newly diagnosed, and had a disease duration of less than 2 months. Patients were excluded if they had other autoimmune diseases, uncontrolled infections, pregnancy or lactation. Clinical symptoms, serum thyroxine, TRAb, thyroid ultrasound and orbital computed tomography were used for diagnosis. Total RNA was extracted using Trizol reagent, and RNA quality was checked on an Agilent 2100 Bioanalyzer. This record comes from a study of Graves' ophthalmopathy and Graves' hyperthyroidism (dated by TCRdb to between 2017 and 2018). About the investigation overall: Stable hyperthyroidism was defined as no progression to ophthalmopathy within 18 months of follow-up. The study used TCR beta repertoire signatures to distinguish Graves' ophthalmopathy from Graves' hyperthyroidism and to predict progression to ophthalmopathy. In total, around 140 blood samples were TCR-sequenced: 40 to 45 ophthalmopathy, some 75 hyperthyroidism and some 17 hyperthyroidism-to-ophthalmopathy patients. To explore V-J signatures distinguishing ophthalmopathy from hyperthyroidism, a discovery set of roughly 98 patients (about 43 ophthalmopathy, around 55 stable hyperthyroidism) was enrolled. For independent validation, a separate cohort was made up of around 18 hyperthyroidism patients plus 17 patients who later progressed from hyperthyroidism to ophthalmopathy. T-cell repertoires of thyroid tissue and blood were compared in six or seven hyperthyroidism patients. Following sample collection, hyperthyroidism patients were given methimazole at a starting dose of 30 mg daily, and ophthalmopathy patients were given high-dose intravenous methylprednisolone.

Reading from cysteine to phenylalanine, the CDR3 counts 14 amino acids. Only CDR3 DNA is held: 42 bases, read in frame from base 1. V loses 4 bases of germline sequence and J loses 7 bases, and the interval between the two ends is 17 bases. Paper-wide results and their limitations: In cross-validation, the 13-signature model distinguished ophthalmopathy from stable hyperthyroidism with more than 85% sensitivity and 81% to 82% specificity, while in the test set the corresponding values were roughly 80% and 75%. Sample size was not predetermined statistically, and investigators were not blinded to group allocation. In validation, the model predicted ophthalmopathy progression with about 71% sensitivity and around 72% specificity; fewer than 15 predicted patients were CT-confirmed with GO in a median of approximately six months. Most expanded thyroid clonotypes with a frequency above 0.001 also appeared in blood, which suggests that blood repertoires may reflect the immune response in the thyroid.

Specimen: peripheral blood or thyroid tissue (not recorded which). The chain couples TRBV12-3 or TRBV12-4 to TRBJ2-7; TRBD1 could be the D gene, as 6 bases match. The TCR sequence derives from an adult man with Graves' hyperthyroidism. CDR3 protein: CASSSQGLGNEQYF. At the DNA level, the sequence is TGTGCCAGCAGTTCACAGGGATTGGGCAATGAGCAGTACTTC.